This T cell receptor (beta chain) emerged from a study of cytomegalovirus exposure and HLA in healthy donors. General observations from the study: The study recorded 160 or so TCR beta chains that were cytomegalovirus-associated.

The PCR made use of 60 Vbeta and 13 Jbeta primers. The data were produced by immunoSEQ multiplex PCR, yet TCRdb's version contains in-frame clones alone and is incomplete. The data show 75,000 to 85,000 clones, and the top ten clones hold 3% to 4%. Comments on this clone: The antigen is unknown.

The CDR3 totals 14 residues. Germline V gene sequence: CDR1 MNHNS, CDR2 SASEGT. V was pared by 4 bases and J by 5 bases, with 14 bases between. Sequencing used PBMCs. The source is a man between 18 and 35 years old in good health and CMV-seropositive. The chain recombines TRBV6-1 with TRBJ1-2; D is unresolved. The CDR3 region has the DNA TGTGCCAGCAGTGCCGTCCGAGGAGATTATGGCTACACCTTC. Its translation is CASSAVRGDYGYTF.